This TCR beta chain derives from a study of ipilimumab plus nivolumab after autologous stem cell transplantation. J was trimmed by 3 bases and V by 3 bases; bases with no gene match: 10. The CDR3 is 17 residues long. In germline, CDR1 is LNHNV, CDR2 YYDKDF (reference sequence). Assay used: immunoSEQ multiplex PCR; TCRdb lists only in-frame clones, some missing. Among roughly 9,700 clones listed, 78% were seen once. Sample: PBMCs, taken in a trial of ipilimumab plus nivolumab as post-transplant consolidation. The sequence was obtained from a male donor with diffuse large B-cell lymphoma. The chain recombines TRBV15 with TRBJ2-4, with 8 bases that match TRBD1. The CDR3 nucleotides are TGTGCCACCAGCAGGTATGGACAGGGAGGTGGCAAAAACATTCAGTACTTC. Residues: CATSRYGQGGGKNIQYF.